Listed below are T cell receptor beta chains from one sample, sequenced in a study of Ad26.COV2.S vaccination and SARS-CoV-2 variants. Profiling relied on immunoSEQ multiplex PCR, and the TCRdb table lists in-frame clones only, not all of them. This sample has a few hundred thousand clones; around 86% occur once, and the top ten carry roughly 3.2%. The sample here was peripheral blood, taken in a trial of Ad26.COV2.S vaccine versus placebo. The receptors originated from a person aged 18-65 years who received the Ad26.COV2.S COVID-19 vaccine or a placebo. Both conserved end residues are part of each CDR3. D genes are given only for firm matches. The size entry is marked missing in some rows and otherwise reads once, few, many or a size class.

.	.	TRBJ1-1	TRBV4-3	CASSQERAGSYGAPFIQF	TGCGCCAGCAGCCAAGAGAGGGCAGGTTCCTATGGGGCGCCGTTTATCCAATTT
.	.	TRBJ2-5	TRBV5-1	CASKPLGAGGQETQYF	TGCGCCAGTAAACCATTGGGAGCCGGCGGTCAAGAGACCCAGTACTTC
TRBD2	.	TRBJ2-3	TRBV7-6	CASRENRTGGFGGTADTQYF	TGTGCCAGCAGGGAAAACAGGACCGGGGGGTTTGGTGGTACGGCAGATACGCAGTATTTT
.	once	TRBJ1-6	TRBV30	CAWSHLYSPLHF	TGTGCCTGGAGTCACCTATATTCACCCCTCCACTTT
.	.	TRBJ1-1	TRBV11-3	CASSLGEGTEAFF	TGTGCCAGCAGCTTGGGGGAAGGCACTGAAGCTTTCTTT
.	.	TRBJ1-6	TRBV4-2	CASSQEEGGANSPLHF	TGTGCCAGCAGCCAAGAGGAGGGGGGGGCGAATTCACCCCTCCACTTT
.	.	TRBJ1-2	TRBV6-5	CASTNGGRGGYTF	TGTGCCAGCACAAACGGGGGGCGAGGTGGCTACACCTTC
.	.	TRBJ1-1	TRBV5-4	CASSPETNTEAFF	TGTGCCAGCAGCCCGGAAACGAACACTGAAGCTTTCTTT
.	once	TRBJ1-1	TRBV4-2	CASSQGIRRAFF	TGTGCCAGCAGCCAAGGCATACGGCGCGCTTTCTTT
TRBD1	.	TRBJ1-2	TRBV10-3	CAISVRGGQGVGHGYTF	TGTGCCATCAGTGTGAGGGGGGGACAGGGGGTCGGACATGGCTACACCTTC
.	.	TRBJ2-5	TRBV6-1	CASRRDMSETQYF	TGTGCCAGCAGACGGGACATGTCAGAGACCCAGTACTTC
.	.	TRBJ1-4	TRBV19	CASSEGGREKLFF	TGTGCCAGTAGTGAAGGGGGACGGGAAAAACTGTTTTTT
.	.	TRBJ2-5	TRBV5-1	CASSREETQYF	TGCGCCAGCAGCCGGGAAGAGACCCAGTACTTC
TRBD1	once	TRBJ2-1	TRBV5-1	CASSSKPGQGSYNEQFF	TGCGCCAGCAGCTCTAAACCAGGACAGGGCTCCTACAATGAGCAGTTCTTC
.	.	TRBJ2-5	TRBV7-2	CASSLSGAGTVETQYF	TGTGCCAGCAGCTTATCTGGGGCAGGAACTGTGGAGACCCAGTACTTC
.	.	TRBJ1-2	TRBV21-1	CASSKDDRVFYGYTF	TGTGCCAGCAGCAAAGATGACAGAGTGTTCTATGGCTACACCTTC
.	.	TRBJ1-1	TRBV6-4	CASSATGSVTEAFF	TGTGCCAGCAGTGCCACAGGGAGTGTTACTGAAGCTTTCTTT
.	.	TRBJ1-1	TRBV6-5	CASSPSTGTEAFF	TGTGCCAGCAGTCCTTCCACGGGCACTGAAGCTTTCTTT
.	.	TRBJ2-2	TRBV4-3	CASSQAYERGELFF	TGCGCCAGCAGCCAAGCGTATGAGCGCGGGGAGCTGTTTTTT
.	.	TRBJ1-2	TRBV4-1	CASSRGDYGYTF	TGCGCCAGCAGCCGGGGCGACTATGGCTACACCTTC
.	.	TRBJ2-3	TRBV24-1	CATSDRSWPLGTDTQYF	TGTGCCACCAGTGATCGCTCATGGCCCTTAGGCACAGATACGCAGTATTTT
TRBD2	.	TRBJ2-3	TRBV5-1	CASSFQTSGADTQYF	TGCGCCAGCAGCTTCCAGACTAGCGGGGCAGATACGCAGTATTTT
TRBD1	.	TRBJ1-1	TRBV6-5	CASRRPGQGNTEAFF	TGTGCCAGCAGAAGACCGGGACAGGGCAACACTGAAGCTTTCTTT
.	.	TRBJ1-2	TRBV4-1	CASSHPFRDGYTF	TGCGCCAGCAGCCACCCATTTAGGGATGGCTACACCTTC
.	.	TRBJ2-3	TRBV3-1/TRBV3-2	CASSQPLGRQDTQYF	TGTGCCAGCAGCCAACCCCTGGGACGTCAGGATACGCAGTATTTT
.	.	TRBJ1-1	TRBV5-4	CASSLVDSEAFF	TGTGCCAGCAGCTTGGTAGATAGTGAAGCTTTCTTT
.	.	TRBJ2-2	TRBV7-3	CASSLTSPNTGELFF	TGTGCCAGCAGCTTAACTAGCCCTAACACCGGGGAGCTGTTTTTT
.	.	TRBJ2-6	TRBV2	CASSVFDSGANVLTF	TGTGCCAGCAGTGTTTTCGACTCTGGGGCCAACGTCCTGACTTTC
TRBD1	few	TRBJ1-6	TRBV19	CASSQGANSPLHF	TGTGCCAGTAGTCAGGGGGCAAATTCACCCCTCCACTTT
TRBD1	once	TRBJ1-5	TRBV19	CASSIGGTVYGNQPQHF	TGTGCCAGTAGTATAGGCGGGACAGTCTACGGCAATCAGCCCCAGCATTTT
TRBD1	.	TRBJ1-2	TRBV20-1	CSAGTGDGYTF	TGCAGTGCTGGGACAGGGGACGGCTACACCTTC
.	once	TRBJ2-3	TRBV27	CASSFGSSQSTDTQYF	TGTGCCAGCAGTTTTGGTTCGAGCCAAAGCACAGATACGCAGTATTTT
.	.	TRBJ1-5	TRBV4-2	CASSQSGQTNQPQHF	TGTGCCAGCAGCCAAAGCGGACAGACTAATCAGCCCCAGCATTTT